The sequence of this TCR beta chain was determined in a study of T cell responses to AZD1222 COVID-19 vaccine. Findings of the study overall: Close to half of all spike-specific TCRs reportedly target regions of the variants that are unmutated.

Sequencing was performed with immunoSEQ multiplex PCR; in TCRdb, only in-frame clones are kept and a portion is missing. Counted here are approximately 110,000 clones, around 90% occurring once; the ten biggest clones make up approximately 4.2%. Comments on this clone: Its antigen is unidentified.

The receptor was derived from an adult in good health. Sample: peripheral blood, taken on day 0 of AZD1222 vaccination.

The CDR3: CAWGLAVNTGELFF. For the CDR3, the DNA is TGTGCCTGGGGACTAGCAGTTAACACCGGGGAGCTGTTTTTT. The chain couples TRBV30 to TRBJ2-2, with 8 bases aligning to TRBD2. The CDR3 has 14 amino acids. V lost 5 bases and J lost 2; bases outside the gene matches: 4. CDR1 and CDR2 from the germline V gene are GTSNPN and SVGIG (reference sequence).